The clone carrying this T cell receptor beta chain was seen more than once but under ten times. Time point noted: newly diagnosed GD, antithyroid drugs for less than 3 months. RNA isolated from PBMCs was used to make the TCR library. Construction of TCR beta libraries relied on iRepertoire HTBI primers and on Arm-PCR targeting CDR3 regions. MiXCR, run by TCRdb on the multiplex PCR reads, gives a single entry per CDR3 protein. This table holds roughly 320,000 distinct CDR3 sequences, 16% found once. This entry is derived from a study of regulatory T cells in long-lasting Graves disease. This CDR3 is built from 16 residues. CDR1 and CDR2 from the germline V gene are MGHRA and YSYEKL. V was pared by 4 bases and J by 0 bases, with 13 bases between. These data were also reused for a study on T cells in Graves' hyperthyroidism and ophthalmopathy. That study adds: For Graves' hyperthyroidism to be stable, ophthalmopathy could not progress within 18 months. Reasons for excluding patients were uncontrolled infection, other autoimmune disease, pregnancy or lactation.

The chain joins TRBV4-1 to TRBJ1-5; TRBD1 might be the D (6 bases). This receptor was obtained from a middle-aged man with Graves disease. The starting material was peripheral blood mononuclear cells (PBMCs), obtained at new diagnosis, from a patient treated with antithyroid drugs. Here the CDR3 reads CASSPGQFFSNQPQHF. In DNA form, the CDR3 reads TGCGCCAGCAGCCCTGGACAGTTCTTTAGCAATCAGCCCCAGCATTTT.